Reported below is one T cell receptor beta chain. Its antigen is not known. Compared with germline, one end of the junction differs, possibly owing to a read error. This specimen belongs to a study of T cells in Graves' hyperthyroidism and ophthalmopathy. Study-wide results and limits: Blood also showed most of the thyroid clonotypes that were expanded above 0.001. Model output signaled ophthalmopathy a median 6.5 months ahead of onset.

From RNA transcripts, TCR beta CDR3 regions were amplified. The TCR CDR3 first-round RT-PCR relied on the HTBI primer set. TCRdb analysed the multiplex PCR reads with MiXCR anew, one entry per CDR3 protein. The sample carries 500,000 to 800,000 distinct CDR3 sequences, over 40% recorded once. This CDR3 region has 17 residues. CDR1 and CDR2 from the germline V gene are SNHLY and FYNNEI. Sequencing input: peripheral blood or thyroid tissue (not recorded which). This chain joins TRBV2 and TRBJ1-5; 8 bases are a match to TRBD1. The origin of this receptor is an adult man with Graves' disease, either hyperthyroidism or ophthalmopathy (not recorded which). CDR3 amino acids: CASSGFPGQGLDQPQHF. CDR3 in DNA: TGCGCCAGCAGTGGGTTTCCCGGACAGGGTCTCGATCAGCCCCAGCATTTT. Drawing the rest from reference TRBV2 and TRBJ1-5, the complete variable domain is EPEVTQTPSHQVTQMGQEVILRCVPISNHLYFYWYRQILGQKVEFLVSFYNNEISEKSEIFDDQFSVERPDGSNFTLKIRSTKLEDSAMYFCASSGFPGQGLDQPQHFGDGTRLSIL.